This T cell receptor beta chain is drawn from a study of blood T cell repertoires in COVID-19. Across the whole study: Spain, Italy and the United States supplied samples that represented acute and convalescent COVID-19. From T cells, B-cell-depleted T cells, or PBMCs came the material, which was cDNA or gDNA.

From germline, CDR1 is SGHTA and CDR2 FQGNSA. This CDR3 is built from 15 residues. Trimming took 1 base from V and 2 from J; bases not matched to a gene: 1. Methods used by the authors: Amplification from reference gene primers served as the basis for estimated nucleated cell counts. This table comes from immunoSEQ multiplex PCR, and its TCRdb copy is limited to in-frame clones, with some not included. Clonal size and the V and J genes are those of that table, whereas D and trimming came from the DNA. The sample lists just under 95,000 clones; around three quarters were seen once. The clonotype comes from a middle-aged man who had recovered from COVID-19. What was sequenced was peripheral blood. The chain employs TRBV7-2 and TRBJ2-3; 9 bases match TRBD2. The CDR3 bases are TGTGCCAGCAGCTTAGGCGGGGGGGACACAGATACGCAGTATTTT. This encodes CASSLGGGDTDTQYF. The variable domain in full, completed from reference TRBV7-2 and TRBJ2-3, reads GAGVSQSPSNKVTEKGKDVELRCDPISGHTALYWYRQSLGQGLEFLIYFQGNSAPDKSGLPSDRFSAERTGGSVSTLTIQRTQQEDSAVYLCASSLGGGDTDTQYFGPGTRLTVL.